This T cell receptor (beta chain) was obtained from a study of cytomegalovirus exposure and HLA in healthy donors. Whole-study results and caveats: Sequencing artifact likely explains a cluster of highly shared sequence variants. Later analysis indicated greater clonal expansion among HLA-associated TCR beta chains than among equally common other chains. In terms of immune exposure information, only CMV serostatus was available.

For this clone: Its target is not known.

PCR primers comprised 60 Vbeta and 13 Jbeta primers. Profiled with immunoSEQ multiplex PCR; TCRdb holds only in-frame clones, not every one. Here the sample spans some 110,000 clones, more than 55% being singletons. The V and J ends lost 2 bases and 5 bases respectively, with 14 bases between them. The CDR3 spans 15 residues. The germline CDR1 and CDR2 sequences are SGHDN and FVKESK. This sequence joins TRBV14 and TRBJ2-3; D is possibly TRBD2 (6 bases). Sequenced input: PBMCs. This sequence was found in a man between 18 and 29 years old in good health and CMV-seronegative. CDR3 DNA sequence: TGTGCCAGCAGCCAATTGGGCGGGATGGTAGATACGCAGTATTTT. It is translated as CASSQLGGMVDTQYF.